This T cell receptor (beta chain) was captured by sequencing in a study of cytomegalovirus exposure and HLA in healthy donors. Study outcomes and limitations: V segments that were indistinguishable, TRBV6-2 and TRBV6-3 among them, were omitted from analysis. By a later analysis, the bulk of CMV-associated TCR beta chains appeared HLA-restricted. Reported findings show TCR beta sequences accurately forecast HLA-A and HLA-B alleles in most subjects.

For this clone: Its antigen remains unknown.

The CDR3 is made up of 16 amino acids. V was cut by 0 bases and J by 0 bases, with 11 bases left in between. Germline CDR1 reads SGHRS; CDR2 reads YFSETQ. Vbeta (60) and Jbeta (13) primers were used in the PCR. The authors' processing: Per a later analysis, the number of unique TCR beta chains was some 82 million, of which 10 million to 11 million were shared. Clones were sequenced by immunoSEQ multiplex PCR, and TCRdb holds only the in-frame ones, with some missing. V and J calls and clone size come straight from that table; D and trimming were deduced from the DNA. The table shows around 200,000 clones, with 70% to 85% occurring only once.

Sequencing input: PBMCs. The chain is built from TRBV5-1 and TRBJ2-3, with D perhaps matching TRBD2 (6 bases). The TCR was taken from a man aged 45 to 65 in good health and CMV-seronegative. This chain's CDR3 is CASSLVGGTSTDTQYF. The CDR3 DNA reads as TGCGCCAGCAGCTTGGTTGGTGGGACTAGCACAGATACGCAGTATTTT.